This paragraph reports one TCR beta chain. Its antigen is unidentified. The repertoire was sequenced with immunoSEQ multiplex PCR; TCRdb's copy has only in-frame clones and lacks some. The table lists tens of thousands of clones, about nine tenths of them singletons. These data originate in a study of OX40 agonist ivuxolimab in advanced cancers. Sampling of blood occurred at baseline, cycle 4 day 1, and cycle 7 day 1. CDR3 length: 13 amino acids. The V end lost 5 bases, the J end lost 3 bases, and 11 bases lay between the germline ends. CDR1 is SGHTA, CDR2 FQGTGA, per germline. Study outcomes and limitations: More expanded clones were seen, on average, in CD8+ T cells than in CD4+. Some of the nonresponding patients also showed low levels of normalized T-cell clonal expansion.

The chain carries TRBV7-3 and TRBJ2-7, with D possibly matching TRBD2 (5 bases). This receptor was obtained from an adult with an advanced solid tumor such as melanoma, head and neck, liver or kidney cancer. The source material was CD4+ or CD8+ T cells sorted from blood, sampled in a trial of the OX40 agonist ivuxolimab. CDR3 coding DNA: TGTGCCAGCAGCGAGGGCCTACACTACGAGCAGTACTTC. It specifies CASSEGLHYEQYF.